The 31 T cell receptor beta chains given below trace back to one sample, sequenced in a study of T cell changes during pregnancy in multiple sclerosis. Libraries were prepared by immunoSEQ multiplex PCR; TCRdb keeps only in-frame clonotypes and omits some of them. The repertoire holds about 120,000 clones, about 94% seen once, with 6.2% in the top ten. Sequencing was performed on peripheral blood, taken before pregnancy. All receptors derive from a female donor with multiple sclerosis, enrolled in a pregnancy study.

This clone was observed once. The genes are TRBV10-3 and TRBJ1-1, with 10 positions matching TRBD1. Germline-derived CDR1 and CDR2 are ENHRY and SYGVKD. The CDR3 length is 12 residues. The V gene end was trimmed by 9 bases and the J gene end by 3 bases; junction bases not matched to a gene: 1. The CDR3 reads CAIGQGDTEAFF. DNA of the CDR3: TGTGCCATTGGACAGGGGGACACTGAAGCTTTCTTT.

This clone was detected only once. CDR3 sequence: CASSLQGSRSGNTIYF. CDR3 bases: TGTGCCAGCAGCCTACAGGGGAGTAGGTCTGGAAACACCATATATTTT. The chain couples TRBV7-9 to TRBJ1-3, with 7 bases fitting TRBD1. V gave up 5 bases and J gave up 1 base; unmatched junction bases: 8. CDR1 is SEHNR and CDR2 is FQNEAQ in the germline V gene (reference sequence). The length of the CDR3 is 16 residues.

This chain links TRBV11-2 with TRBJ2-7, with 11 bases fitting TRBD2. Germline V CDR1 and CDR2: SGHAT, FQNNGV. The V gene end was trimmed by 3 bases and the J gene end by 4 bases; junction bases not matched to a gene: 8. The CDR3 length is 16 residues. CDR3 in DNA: TGTGCCAGCAGCTTCTCTCTACTAGCGGGAGCTTACGAGCAGTACTTC. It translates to CASSFSLLAGAYEQYF.

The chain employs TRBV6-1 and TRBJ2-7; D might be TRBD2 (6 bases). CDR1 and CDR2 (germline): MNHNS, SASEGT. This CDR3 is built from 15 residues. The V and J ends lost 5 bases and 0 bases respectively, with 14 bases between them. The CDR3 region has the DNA TGTGCCAGCAGTCCGCGCCGCGGGGACTCCTACGAGCAGTACTTC. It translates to CASSPRRGDSYEQYF.

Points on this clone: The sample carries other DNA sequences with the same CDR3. The DNA for the CDR3 is TGTGCCAGTAGTATCGGGAGGGCAAACACTGAAGCTTTCTTT. Translated, it gives CASSIGRANTEAFF. This sequence joins TRBV19 and TRBJ1-1; D is unclear. In germline, CDR1 is LNHDA, CDR2 SQIVND (reference sequence). V lost 3 bases and J 2 bases, leaving 10 bases between the germline ends. This CDR3 contains 14 residues.

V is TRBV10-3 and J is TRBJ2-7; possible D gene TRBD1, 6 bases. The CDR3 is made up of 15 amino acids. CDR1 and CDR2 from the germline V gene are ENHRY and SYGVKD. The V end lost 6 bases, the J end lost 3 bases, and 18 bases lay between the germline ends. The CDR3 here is CAISFATRGVYEQYF. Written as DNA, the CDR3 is TGTGCCATCAGCTTCGCTACCAGGGGAGTCTACGAGCAGTACTTC.

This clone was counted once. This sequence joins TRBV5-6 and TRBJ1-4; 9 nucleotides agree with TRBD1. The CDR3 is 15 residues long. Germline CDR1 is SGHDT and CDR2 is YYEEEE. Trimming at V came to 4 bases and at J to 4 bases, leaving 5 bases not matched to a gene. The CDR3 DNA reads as TGTGCCAGCAGCCTTACGGGACAGGGTAATGAAAAACTGTTTTTT. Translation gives CASSLTGQGNEKLFF.

For the CDR3, the DNA is TGTGCCAGCAGTTTAGGGGGGACAGGGGGCTCCTACGAGCAGTACTTC. Translation gives CASSLGGTGGSYEQYF. The chain carries TRBV27 and TRBJ2-7; 11 bases line up with TRBD1. V gave up 2 bases and J gave up 0 bases; unmatched junction bases: 3. Germline CDR1 is MNHEY and CDR2 is SMNVEV (reference sequence). The CDR3 contains 16 residues.

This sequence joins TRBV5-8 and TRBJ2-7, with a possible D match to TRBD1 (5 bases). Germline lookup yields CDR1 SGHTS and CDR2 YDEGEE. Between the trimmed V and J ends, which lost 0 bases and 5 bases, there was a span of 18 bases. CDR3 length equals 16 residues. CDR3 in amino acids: CASSLGNQGSVHEQYF. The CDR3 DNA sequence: TGTGCCAGCAGCTTGGGAAATCAGGGTTCGGTCCACGAGCAGTACTTC.

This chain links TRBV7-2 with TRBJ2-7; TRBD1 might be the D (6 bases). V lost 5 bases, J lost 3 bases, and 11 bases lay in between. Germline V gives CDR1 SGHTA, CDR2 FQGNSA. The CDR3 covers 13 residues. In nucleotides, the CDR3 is TGTGCCAGCAGCGCCTTACAGGGCTACGAGCAGTACTTC. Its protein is CASSALQGYEQYF. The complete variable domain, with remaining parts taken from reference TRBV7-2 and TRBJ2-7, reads GAGVSQSPSNKVTEKGKDVELRCDPISGHTALYWYRQSLGQGLEFLIYFQGNSAPDKSGLPSDRFSAERTGGSVSTLTIQRTQQEDSAVYLCASSALQGYEQYFGPGTRLTVT.

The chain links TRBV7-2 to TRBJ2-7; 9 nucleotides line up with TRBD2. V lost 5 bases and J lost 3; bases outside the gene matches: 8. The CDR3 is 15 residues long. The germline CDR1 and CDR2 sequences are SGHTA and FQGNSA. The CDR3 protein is CASSLSSGIFYEQYF. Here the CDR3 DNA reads TGTGCCAGCAGCCTGTCTAGCGGGATCTTCTACGAGCAGTACTTC.

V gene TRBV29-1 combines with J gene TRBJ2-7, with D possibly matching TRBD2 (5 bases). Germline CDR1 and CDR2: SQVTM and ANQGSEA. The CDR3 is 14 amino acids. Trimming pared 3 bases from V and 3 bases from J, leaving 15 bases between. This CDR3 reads CSVESPGFLYEQYF. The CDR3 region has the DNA TGCAGCGTTGAGTCTCCGGGATTTCTCTACGAGCAGTACTTC.

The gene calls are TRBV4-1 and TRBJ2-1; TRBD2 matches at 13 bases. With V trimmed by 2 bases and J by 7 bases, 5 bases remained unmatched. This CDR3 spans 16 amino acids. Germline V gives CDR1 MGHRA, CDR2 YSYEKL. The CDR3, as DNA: TGCGCCAGCAGCCAACCGACTAGCGGGAGGTTTAATGAGCAGTTCTTC. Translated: CASSQPTSGRFNEQFF.

The CDR3 loop is CASSGTDYEQYF. For the CDR3, the DNA is TGTGCCAGCTCAGGGACAGACTACGAGCAGTACTTC. The V call is TRBV18, the J call TRBJ2-7; 7 positions match TRBD1. Germline V CDR1 and CDR2: KGHSH, LQKENI. The CDR3 totals 12 residues. Losses at the gene ends were 5 bases for V and 3 bases for J; bases not matched to a gene: 1.

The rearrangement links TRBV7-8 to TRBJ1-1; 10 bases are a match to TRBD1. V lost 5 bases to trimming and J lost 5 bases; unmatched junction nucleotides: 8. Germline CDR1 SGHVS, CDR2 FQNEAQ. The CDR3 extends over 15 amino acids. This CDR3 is CASSPGTGERTEAFF. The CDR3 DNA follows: TGTGCCAGCAGCCCAGGGACAGGGGAGAGGACTGAAGCTTTCTTT. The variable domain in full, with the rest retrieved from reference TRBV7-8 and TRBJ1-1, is GAGVSQSPRYKVAKRGQDVALRCDPISGHVSLFWYQQALGQGPEFLTYFQNEAQLDKSGLPSDRFFAERPEGSVSTLKIQRTQQEDSAVYLCASSPGTGERTEAFFGQGTRLTVV.

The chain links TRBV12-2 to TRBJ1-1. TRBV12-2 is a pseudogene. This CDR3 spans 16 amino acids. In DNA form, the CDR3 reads TGTGCAAGTCGCTCCACCCGTTCCGGGGAGGGCACTGAAGCTTTCTTT. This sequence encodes CASRSTRSGEGTEAFF.

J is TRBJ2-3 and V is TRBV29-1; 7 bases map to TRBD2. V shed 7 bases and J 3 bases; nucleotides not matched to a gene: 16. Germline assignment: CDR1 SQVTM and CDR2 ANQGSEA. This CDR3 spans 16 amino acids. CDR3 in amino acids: CSAVEVAGVSTDTQYF. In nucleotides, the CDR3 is TGCAGCGCCGTAGAGGTAGCGGGTGTATCGACAGATACGCAGTATTTT.

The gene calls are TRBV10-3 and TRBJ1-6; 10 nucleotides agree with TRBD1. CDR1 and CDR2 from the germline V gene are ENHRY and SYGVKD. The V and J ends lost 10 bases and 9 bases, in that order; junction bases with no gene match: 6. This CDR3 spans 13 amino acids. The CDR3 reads CASNDRGLSPLHF. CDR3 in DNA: TGTGCCAGCAACGACAGGGGGCTTTCACCCCTCCACTTT.

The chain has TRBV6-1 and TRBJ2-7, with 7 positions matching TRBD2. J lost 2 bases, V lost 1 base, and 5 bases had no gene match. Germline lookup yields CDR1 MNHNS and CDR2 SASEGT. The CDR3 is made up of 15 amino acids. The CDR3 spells CASSEGPSGAYEQYF. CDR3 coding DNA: TGTGCCAGCAGTGAAGGGCCCAGCGGGGCCTACGAGCAGTACTTC.

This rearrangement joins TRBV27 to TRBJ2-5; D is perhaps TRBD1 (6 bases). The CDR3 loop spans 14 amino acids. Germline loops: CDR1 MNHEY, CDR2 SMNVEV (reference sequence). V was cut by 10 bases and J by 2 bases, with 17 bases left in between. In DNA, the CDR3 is TGTGCCAACCCCCCGGGACAAAAGCAAGAGACCCAGTACTTC. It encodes CANPPGQKQETQYF.

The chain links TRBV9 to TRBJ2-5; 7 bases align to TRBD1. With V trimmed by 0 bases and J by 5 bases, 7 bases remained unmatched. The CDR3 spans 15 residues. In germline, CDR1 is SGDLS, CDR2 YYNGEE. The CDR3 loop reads CASSVEGTATETQYF. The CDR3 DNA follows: TGTGCCAGCAGCGTAGAGGGGACAGCCACGGAGACCCAGTACTTC.

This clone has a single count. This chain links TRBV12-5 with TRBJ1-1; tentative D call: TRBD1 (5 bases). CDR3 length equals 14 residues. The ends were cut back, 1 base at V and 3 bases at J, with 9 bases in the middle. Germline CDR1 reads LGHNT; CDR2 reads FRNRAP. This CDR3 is CASGLGLGDTEAFF. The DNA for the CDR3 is TGTGCTAGTGGTTTGGGGTTAGGGGACACTGAAGCTTTCTTT.

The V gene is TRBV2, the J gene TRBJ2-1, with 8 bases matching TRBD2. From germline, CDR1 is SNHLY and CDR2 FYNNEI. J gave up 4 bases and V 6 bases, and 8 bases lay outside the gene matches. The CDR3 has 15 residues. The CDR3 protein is CASREAGGLYNEQFF. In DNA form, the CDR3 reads TGTGCCAGCAGAGAGGCGGGAGGTTTGTACAATGAGCAGTTCTTC.

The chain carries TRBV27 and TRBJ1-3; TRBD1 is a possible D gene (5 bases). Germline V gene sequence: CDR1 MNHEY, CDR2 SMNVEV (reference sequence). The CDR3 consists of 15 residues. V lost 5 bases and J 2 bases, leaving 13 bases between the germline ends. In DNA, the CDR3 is TGTGCCAGCAGTACCCGGTGGGGGGCTGGAAACACCATATATTTT. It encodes CASSTRWGAGNTIYF.

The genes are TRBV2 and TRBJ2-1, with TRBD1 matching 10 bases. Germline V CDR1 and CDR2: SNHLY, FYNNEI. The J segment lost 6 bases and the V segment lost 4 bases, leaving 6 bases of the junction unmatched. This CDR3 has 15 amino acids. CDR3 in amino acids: CASSGLGTGANEQFF. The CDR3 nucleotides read TGTGCCAGCAGTGGGCTCGGGACAGGGGCCAATGAGCAGTTCTTC.

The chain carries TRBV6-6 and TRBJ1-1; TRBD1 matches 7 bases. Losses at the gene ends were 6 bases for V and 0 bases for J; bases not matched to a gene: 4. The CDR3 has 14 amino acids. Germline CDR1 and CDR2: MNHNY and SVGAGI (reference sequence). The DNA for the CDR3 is TGTGCCAGCAGACGACAGGGAATGAACACTGAAGCTTTCTTT. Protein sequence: CASRRQGMNTEAFF.

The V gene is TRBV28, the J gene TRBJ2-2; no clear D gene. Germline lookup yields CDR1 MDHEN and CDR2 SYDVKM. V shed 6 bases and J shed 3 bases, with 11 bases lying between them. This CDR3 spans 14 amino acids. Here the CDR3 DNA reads TGTGCCAGCAGGCCGAACTACGACACCGGGGAGCTGTTTTTT. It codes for CASRPNYDTGELFF.

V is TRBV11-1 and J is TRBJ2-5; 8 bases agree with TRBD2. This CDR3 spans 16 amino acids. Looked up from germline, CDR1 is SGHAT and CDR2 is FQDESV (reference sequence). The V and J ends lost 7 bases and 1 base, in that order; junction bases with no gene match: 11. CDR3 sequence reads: CASTPPGSGSQETQYF. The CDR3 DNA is TGTGCCAGCACCCCTCCGGGGAGCGGGAGCCAAGAGACCCAGTACTTC.

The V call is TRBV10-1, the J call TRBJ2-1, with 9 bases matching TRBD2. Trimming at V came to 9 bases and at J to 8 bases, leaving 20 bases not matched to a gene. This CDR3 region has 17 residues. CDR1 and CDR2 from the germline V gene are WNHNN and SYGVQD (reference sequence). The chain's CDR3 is CARHTSRLAGKSDEQFF. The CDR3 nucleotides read TGCGCCAGACACACTTCGAGGCTAGCGGGAAAAAGCGATGAGCAGTTCTTC.

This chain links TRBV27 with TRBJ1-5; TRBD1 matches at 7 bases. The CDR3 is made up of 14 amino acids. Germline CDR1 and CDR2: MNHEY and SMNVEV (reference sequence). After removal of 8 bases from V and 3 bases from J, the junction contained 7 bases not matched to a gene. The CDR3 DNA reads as TGTGCCAGCGCACAGGGGACCCACAATCAGCCCCAGCATTTT. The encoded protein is CASAQGTHNQPQHF.

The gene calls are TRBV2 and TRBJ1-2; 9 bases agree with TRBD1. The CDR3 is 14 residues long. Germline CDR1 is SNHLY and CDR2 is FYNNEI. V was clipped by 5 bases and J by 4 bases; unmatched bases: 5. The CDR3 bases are TGTGCCAGCAGTCGGACAGGGGTGAGCTATGGCTACACCTTC. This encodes CASSRTGVSYGYTF.